Listed here are 24 T cell receptor beta chains from one sample, sequenced in a study of tumour-infiltrating T cells in Burkitt lymphoma. The repertoire was sequenced with immunoSEQ multiplex PCR; TCRdb's copy has only in-frame clones and lacks some. The table includes around 4,500 clones, under 30% detected once. The sample consisted of tumor tissue. The receptors were gathered from a human donor with diffuse large B-cell lymphoma.

This chain joins TRBV7-2 and TRBJ2-1; no clear D. V lost 0 bases to trimming and J lost 0 bases, with 18 bases between them. Germline CDR1 SGHTA, CDR2 FQGNSA. The CDR3 is 19 residues long. CDR3: CASSLALIRAESSYNEQFF. The DNA for the CDR3 is TGTGCCAGCAGCTTAGCGCTAATCCGGGCGGAAAGCTCCTACAATGAGCAGTTCTTC.

There are a few counts of this clone. The chain employs TRBV6-5 and TRBJ1-1, with D uncertain. The CDR3 has 13 residues. V was clipped by 1 base and J by 3 bases, with 6 bases between them. Germline V gives CDR1 MNHEY, CDR2 SVGAGI. In DNA, the CDR3 is TGTGCCAGCAGTTACTATTATTACACTGAAGCTTTCTTT. Translated, it gives CASSYYYYTEAFF.

By share, this clone counts as large. The chain recombines TRBV7-6 with TRBJ1-1; possibly TRBD1 for D (6 bases). The CDR3 length is 15 residues. V was cut by 5 bases and J by 4 bases, with 17 bases left in between. Per the germline V gene, CDR1 is SGHVS and CDR2 is FNYEAQ. The CDR3 DNA reads TGTGCCAGCAGCGATAGCCGCGGGGGCCTCACTGAAGCTTTCTTT. Translation gives CASSDSRGGLTEAFF. Using reference TRBV7-6 and TRBJ1-1 for the parts outside the CDR3, the full variable domain is GAGVSQSPRYKVTKRGQDVALRCDPISGHVSLYWYRQALGQGPEFLTYFNYEAQQDKSGLPNDRFSAERPEGSISTLTIQRTEQRDSAMYRCASSDSRGGLTEAFFGQGTRLTVV.

The rearrangement links TRBV30 to TRBJ2-2; D remains ambiguous. Germline CDR1 reads GTSNPN; CDR2 reads SVGIG (reference sequence). The CDR3 covers 13 residues. The V gene lost 7 bases and the J gene lost 0 bases, with 9 bases spanning the gap. The CDR3 is CALRTANTGELFF. For the CDR3, the DNA is TGTGCCTTACGGACGGCGAACACCGGGGAGCTGTTTTTT.

The V and J genes are TRBV13 and TRBJ1-1; TRBD1 might be the D (5 bases). The CDR3 is 17 residues long. The germline CDR1 and CDR2 sequences are PRHDT and FYEKMQ (reference sequence). V lost 4 bases and J lost 4, with 22 bases in between. CDR3 sequence: CASSSRTGTLRGTEAFF. The CDR3 DNA sequence: TGTGCCAGCAGCTCAAGGACGGGTACACTGAGGGGCACTGAAGCTTTCTTT.

CDR3 sequence: CASSPKGPGDYGYTF. In DNA, the CDR3 is TGTGCCAGCAGTCCCAAAGGCCCAGGGGACTATGGCTACACCTTC. The chain combines TRBV27 with TRBJ1-2, with D maybe TRBD1 (6 bases). Germline V CDR1 and CDR2: MNHEY, SMNVEV (reference sequence). V was clipped by 5 bases and J by 3 bases, with 16 bases between them. The CDR3 contains 15 residues.

The chain combines TRBV6-6 with TRBJ2-2; 10 bases agree with TRBD1. This CDR3 has 16 amino acids. Trimming at V came to 7 bases and at J to 5 bases, leaving 10 bases not matched to a gene. The germline CDR1 and CDR2 sequences are MNHNY and SVGAGI (reference sequence). The CDR3 reads CASTEYPDRGTGELFF. The CDR3 DNA reads as TGTGCCAGCACCGAGTACCCGGACAGGGGGACCGGGGAGCTGTTTTTT.

This clone was counted between two and nine times. The V call is TRBV5-5, the J call TRBJ1-1; a weak D match, TRBD1 (6 bases). The CDR3 consists of 16 residues. Per germline, CDR1 SGHKS and CDR2 YYEKEE (reference sequence). V was trimmed by 1 base and J by 3 bases, leaving 16 bases between them. The CDR3 bases are TGTGCCAGCAGCTTGTATGGGGGGGCGATGGACACTGAAGCTTTCTTT. Amino acid sequence: CASSLYGGAMDTEAFF. The entire variable domain, with the rest obtained from reference TRBV5-5 and TRBJ1-1, is as follows: DAGVTQSPTHLIKTRGQQVTLRCSPISGHKSVSWYQQVLGQGPQFIFQYYEKEERGRGNFPDRFSARQFPNYSSELNVNALLLGDSALYLCASSLYGGAMDTEAFFGQGTRLTVV.

The V and J genes are TRBV7-9 and TRBJ1-1, with D unresolved. Trimming took off 5 bases at V and 10 bases at J, with 14 bases between the two ends. The CDR3 contains 12 residues. Germline assignment: CDR1 SEHNR and CDR2 FQNEAQ (reference sequence). CDR3: CASSAPYTGAFF. CDR3 nucleotides: TGTGCCAGCAGCGCCCCGTACACGGGAGCTTTCTTT.

J is TRBJ2-3 and V is TRBV30; either TRBD1 or TRBD2 may fit D (5 bases each). Deletions cut 4 bases from V and 9 bases from J, with 11 bases between. The CDR3 length is 11 residues. In germline, CDR1 is GTSNPN, CDR2 SVGIG (reference sequence). This CDR3 reads CAWTGRGTQYF. CDR3 DNA sequence: TGTGCCTGGACAGGGCGAGGGACGCAGTATTTT.

The chain joins TRBV19 to TRBJ2-2, with D perhaps TRBD2 (5 bases). CDR1 and CDR2 (germline): LNHDA, SQIVND (reference sequence). The ends were cut back, 7 bases at V and 3 bases at J, with 15 bases in the middle. The CDR3 runs 15 residues. The DNA of the CDR3 is TGTGCCAGTACAATTGGAGGTGTCGACACCGGGGAGCTGTTTTTT. It specifies CASTIGGVDTGELFF.

The chain uses TRBV5-1 and TRBJ2-1; TRBD2 matches at 8 bases. V trimming: 5 bases; J trimming: 3 bases; junction bases outside the gene matches: 4. CDR1 and CDR2 from the germline V gene are SGHRS and YFSETQ. The CDR3 has 14 amino acids. Written as DNA, the CDR3 is TGCGCCAGCAGGGGGCGGGAGGTCTACAATGAGCAGTTCTTC. This translates into CASRGREVYNEQFF.

The chain uses TRBV11-2 and TRBJ1-2; tentative D call: TRBD1 (5 bases). Trimming removed 1 base at V and 5 bases at J, with 14 bases between. The CDR3 contains 15 residues. Per the germline V gene, CDR1 is SGHAT and CDR2 is FQNNGV. The CDR3 nucleotides are TGTGCCAGCAGCTTAGTGGGGGGAGTAAAATATGGCTACACCTTC. This translates into CASSLVGGVKYGYTF. Using reference TRBV11-2 and TRBJ1-2 for the parts outside the CDR3, the full variable domain is EAGVAQSPRYKIIEKRQSVAFWCNPISGHATLYWYQQILGQGPKLLIQFQNNGVVDDSQLPKDRFSAERLKGVDSTLKIQPAKLEDSAVYLCASSLVGGVKYGYTFGSGTRLTVV.

This clone was counted between two and nine times. DNA of the CDR3: TGTGCCAGCAGCTTAATCTTGCGGTCGTTAGGGAACGAGCAGTACTTC. Translation: CASSLILRSLGNEQYF. This sequence joins TRBV7-2 and TRBJ2-7; D uncertain. This CDR3 comprises 16 residues. Germline CDR1 SGHTA, CDR2 FQGNSA. Trimming took off 2 bases at V and 5 bases at J, with 19 bases between the two ends.

This clone was counted only a few times. The chain is built from TRBV19 and TRBJ2-6; perhaps TRBD1 as D (6 bases). V dropped 5 bases and J dropped 4 bases, with 15 bases sitting between them. The CDR3 runs to 16 residues. Germline values: CDR1 LNHDA, CDR2 SQIVND (reference sequence). CDR3 region: CASSSDSLGGANVLTF. CDR3 sequence (DNA): TGTGCCAGTAGTTCGGACAGTTTGGGAGGGGCCAACGTCCTGACTTTC.

On this clone: The junction differs from germline at one of its ends, possibly a read error. Other DNA sequences within the sample encode an identical CDR3. V usage is TRBV5-1 and J usage is TRBJ1-1; D is ambiguous. The CDR3 is 12 residues long. Germline V lookup: CDR1 SGHRS, CDR2 YFSETQ. The chain's CDR3 is CASSTVNTEAFF. CDR3 DNA sequence: TGCGCCAGCTCCACCGTGAACACTGAAGCGTTCTTT.

This clone has a handful of counts. The genes are TRBV6-5 and TRBJ2-5, with TRBD1 as a possible D gene (6 bases). Germline V gives CDR1 MNHEY, CDR2 SVGAGI. V was trimmed by 0 bases and J by 7 bases, leaving 9 bases between them. This CDR3 region has 13 residues. The DNA for the CDR3 is TGTGCCAGCAGTTACTCGGGGGCAGCGACCCAGTACTTC. Encoded protein: CASSYSGAATQYF.

This clone was observed a handful of times. The gene calls are TRBV19 and TRBJ2-7, with TRBD1 matching 7 bases. Germline CDR1 LNHDA, CDR2 SQIVND (reference sequence). Trimming at V came to 10 bases and at J to 3 bases, leaving 15 bases not matched to a gene. The CDR3 is made up of 15 amino acids. The CDR3 DNA reads TGTGCCACCTCAAGGGGGCTAGCTCAAAACTACGAGCAGTACTTC. Its protein is CATSRGLAQNYEQYF.

This clone was found a few times. The chain is built from TRBV5-1 and TRBJ2-1; 7 bases match TRBD2. Looked up from germline, CDR1 is SGHRS and CDR2 is YFSETQ. Trimming at V came to 0 bases and at J to 9 bases, leaving 21 bases not matched to a gene. The CDR3 loop spans 19 amino acids. The CDR3 DNA sequence: TGCGCCAGCAGCTTGGCCGGGGTTGGCAGCGGGATCGATGGGGGTGAGCAGTTCTTC. Its translation is CASSLAGVGSGIDGGEQFF.

This clone was counted a few times. The chain has TRBV12-5 and TRBJ2-1; TRBD2 matches at 9 bases. Germline CDR1 is LGHNT and CDR2 is FRNRAP. There are 17 residues in the CDR3. Trimming at V came to 2 bases and at J to 4 bases, leaving 9 bases not matched to a gene. The CDR3 DNA sequence: TGTGCTAGTGGTTTGTCAGGGGTAGCGGGAGCTTACAATGAGCAGTTCTTC. It encodes CASGLSGVAGAYNEQFF.

This chain connects TRBV28 to TRBJ1-2; D uncertain. Germline V gene sequence: CDR1 MDHEN, CDR2 SYDVKM. V was pared by 4 bases and J by 8 bases, with 17 bases between. This CDR3 comprises 14 residues. This CDR3 reads CASSSVPATEGYTF. The CDR3 coding sequence is TGTGCCAGCAGTTCAGTCCCAGCCACGGAGGGCTACACCTTC.

The chain joins TRBV20-1 to TRBJ1-1; unclear D gene. Germline V gene sequence: CDR1 DFQATT, CDR2 SNEGSKA (reference sequence). The CDR3 is 11 amino acids. V was clipped by 6 bases and J by 6 bases, with 11 bases between them. DNA of the CDR3: TGCAGTGCCCAATTAGTACCTGAAGCTTTCTTT. Its protein product is CSAQLVPEAFF.

The V and J genes are TRBV6-5 and TRBJ2-2, with D maybe TRBD1 (6 bases). Per germline, CDR1 MNHEY and CDR2 SVGAGI. The CDR3 totals 16 residues. The V end was cut by 2 bases, the J end by 5 bases, with 15 bases between. Written as DNA, the CDR3 is TGTGCCAGCAGTTACCTGGGGGACATCAGAACCGGGGAGCTGTTTTTT. It is translated as CASSYLGDIRTGELFF.

The chain recombines TRBV6-5 with TRBJ2-5, with TRBD1 identical over 7 bases. Germline V lookup: CDR1 MNHEY, CDR2 SVGAGI. The V gene end was trimmed by 10 bases and the J gene end by 5 bases; junction bases not matched to a gene: 13. This CDR3 contains 14 residues. The DNA for the CDR3 is TGTGCCATCAAAGGGGGCTATGAAGGGGAGACCCAGTACTTC. It specifies CAIKGGYEGETQYF.